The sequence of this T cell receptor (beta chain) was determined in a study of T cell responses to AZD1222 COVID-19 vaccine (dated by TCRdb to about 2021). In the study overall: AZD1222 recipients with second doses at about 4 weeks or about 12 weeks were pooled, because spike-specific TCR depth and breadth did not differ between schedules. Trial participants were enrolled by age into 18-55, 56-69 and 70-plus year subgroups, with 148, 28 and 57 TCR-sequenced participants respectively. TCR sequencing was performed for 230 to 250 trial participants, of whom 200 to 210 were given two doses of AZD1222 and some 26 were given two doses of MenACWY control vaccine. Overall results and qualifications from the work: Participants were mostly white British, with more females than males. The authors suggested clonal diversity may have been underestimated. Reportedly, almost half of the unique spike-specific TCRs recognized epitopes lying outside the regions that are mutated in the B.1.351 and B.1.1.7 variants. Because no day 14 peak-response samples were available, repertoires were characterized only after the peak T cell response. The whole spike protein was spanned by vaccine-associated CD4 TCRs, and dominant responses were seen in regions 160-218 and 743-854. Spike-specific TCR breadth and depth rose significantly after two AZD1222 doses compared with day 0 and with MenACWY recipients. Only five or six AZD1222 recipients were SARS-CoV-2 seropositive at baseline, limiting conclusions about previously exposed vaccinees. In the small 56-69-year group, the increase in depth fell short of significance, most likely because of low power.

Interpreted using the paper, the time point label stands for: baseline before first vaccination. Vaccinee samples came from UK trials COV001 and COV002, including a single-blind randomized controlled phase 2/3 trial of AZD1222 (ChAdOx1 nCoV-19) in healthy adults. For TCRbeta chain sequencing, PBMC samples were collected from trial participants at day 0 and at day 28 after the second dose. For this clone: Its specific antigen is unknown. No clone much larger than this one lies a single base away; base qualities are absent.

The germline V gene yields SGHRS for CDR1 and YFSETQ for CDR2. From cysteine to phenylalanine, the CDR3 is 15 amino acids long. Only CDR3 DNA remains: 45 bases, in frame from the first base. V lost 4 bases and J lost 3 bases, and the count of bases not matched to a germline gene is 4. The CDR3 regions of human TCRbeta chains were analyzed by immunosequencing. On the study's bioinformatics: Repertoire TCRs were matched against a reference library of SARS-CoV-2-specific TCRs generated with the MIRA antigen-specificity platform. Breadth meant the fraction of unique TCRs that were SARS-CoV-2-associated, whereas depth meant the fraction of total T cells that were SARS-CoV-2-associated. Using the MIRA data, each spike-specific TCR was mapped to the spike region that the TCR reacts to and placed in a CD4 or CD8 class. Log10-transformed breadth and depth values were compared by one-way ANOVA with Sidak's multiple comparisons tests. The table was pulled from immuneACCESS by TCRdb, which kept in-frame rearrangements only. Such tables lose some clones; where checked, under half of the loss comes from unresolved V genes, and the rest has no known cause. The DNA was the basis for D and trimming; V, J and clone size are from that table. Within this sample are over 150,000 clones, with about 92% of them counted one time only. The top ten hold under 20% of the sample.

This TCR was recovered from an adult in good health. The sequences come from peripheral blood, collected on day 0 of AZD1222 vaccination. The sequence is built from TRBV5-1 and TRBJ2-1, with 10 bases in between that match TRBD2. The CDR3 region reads CASSPSGGGYNEQFF. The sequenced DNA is TGCGCCAGCAGCCCAAGCGGGGGGGGCTACAATGAGCAGTTCTTC.